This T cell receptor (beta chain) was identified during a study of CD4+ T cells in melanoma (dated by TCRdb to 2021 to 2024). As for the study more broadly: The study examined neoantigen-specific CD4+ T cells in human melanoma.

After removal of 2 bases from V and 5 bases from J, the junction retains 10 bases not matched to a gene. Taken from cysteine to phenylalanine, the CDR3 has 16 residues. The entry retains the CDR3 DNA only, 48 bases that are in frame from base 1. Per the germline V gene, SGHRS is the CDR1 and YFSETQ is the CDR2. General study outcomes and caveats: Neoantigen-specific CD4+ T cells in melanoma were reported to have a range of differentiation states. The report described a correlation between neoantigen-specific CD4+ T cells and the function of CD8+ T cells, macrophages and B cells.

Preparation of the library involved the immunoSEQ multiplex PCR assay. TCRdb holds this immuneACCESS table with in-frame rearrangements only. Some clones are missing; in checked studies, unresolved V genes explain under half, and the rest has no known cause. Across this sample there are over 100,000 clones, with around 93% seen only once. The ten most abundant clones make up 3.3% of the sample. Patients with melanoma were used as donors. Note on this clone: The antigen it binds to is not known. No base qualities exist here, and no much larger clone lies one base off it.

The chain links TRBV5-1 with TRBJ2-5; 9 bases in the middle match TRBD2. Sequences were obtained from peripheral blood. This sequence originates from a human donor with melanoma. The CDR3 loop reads CASSLLAGLQGETQYF. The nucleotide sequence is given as TGCGCCAGCAGCTTACTAGCGGGTTTACAGGGGGAGACCCAGTACTTC.